This is a list of T cell receptor beta chains from one sample in a study of cytomegalovirus exposure and HLA in healthy donors. Sequenced by immunoSEQ multiplex PCR; TCRdb stores in-frame clones only, minus some. The sample holds tens of thousands of clones, around 97% seen once. The source material was PBMCs. These receptors were collected from a young man in good health and CMV-seronegative. Both conserved end residues are trimmed from each CDR3. The D gene is left open where the match is weak.

D: .; J: TRBJ1-4; V: TRBV29-1; CDR3: SVGRGGEKLF
D: TRBD1; J: TRBJ2-7; V: TRBV30; CDR3: AWSFQQGSSYEQY
D: .; J: TRBJ2-1; V: TRBV6-5; CDR3: ASSYSGGPGNEQF
D: .; J: TRBJ1-3; V: TRBV4-2; CDR3: ASSQARAGGNTIY
D: .; J: TRBJ1-5; V: TRBV6-5; CDR3: ASSYSLDSQPQH
D: TRBD1; J: TRBJ2-6; V: TRBV11-3; CDR3: ASSQGDRVLSGANVLT
D: TRBD1; J: TRBJ2-7; V: TRBV18; CDR3: ASSPPVKGGLYEQY
D: .; J: TRBJ1-5; V: TRBV11-2; CDR3: ASSLEGGNQPQH
D: TRBD1; J: TRBJ1-2; V: TRBV28; CDR3: ASSTGQGYGYT
D: .; J: TRBJ2-3; V: TRBV7-3; CDR3: ASSFEMADTQY
D: .; J: TRBJ2-3; V: TRBV4-2; CDR3: ASSQEVTYVPDTQY
D: .; J: TRBJ2-7; V: TRBV2; CDR3: ASSPGYEQY
D: .; J: TRBJ2-1; V: TRBV9; CDR3: ASSSRDTSYNEQF
D: .; J: TRBJ1-5; V: TRBV6-1; CDR3: ASSEDLGQPQH
D: TRBD2; J: TRBJ2-2; V: TRBV27; CDR3: ASRTSGNTGELF
D: .; J: TRBJ1-1; V: TRBV4-1; CDR3: ASTRGGANTEAF
D: .; J: TRBJ2-7; V: TRBV19; CDR3: ASSRQGGYEQY